The 13 T cell receptor beta chains presented below share a single source sample, sequenced in a study of blood T cell repertoires in COVID-19. Profiled with immunoSEQ multiplex PCR; TCRdb holds only in-frame clones, not every one. The sample shows about 200,000 clones, 65% to 90% of them seen only once. The sample taken for sequencing was PBMCs or T cells enriched from blood (not recorded which). These receptor sequences come from a woman aged 40-49 years with acute COVID-19.

This chain joins TRBV28 and TRBJ1-2; D gene unclear. CDR1 MDHEN and CDR2 SYDVKM come from the germline V gene. The length of the CDR3 is 15 residues. V was trimmed by 1 base and J by 8 bases, leaving 17 bases between them. In nucleotides, the CDR3 is TGTGCCAGCAGTTTATCGTGGGGTGGGAGTTTGGGCTACACCTTC. This translates into CASSLSWGGSLGYTF.

This chain joins TRBV7-8 and TRBJ1-1; tentatively, D is TRBD1 (6 bases). Trimming left V 5 bases short and J 0 bases short, with 13 bases between. CDR3 length: 15 amino acids. Per the germline V gene, CDR1 is SGHVS and CDR2 is FQNEAQ. CDR3 loop: CASSLRTDLNTEAFF. The DNA for the CDR3 is TGTGCCAGCAGCCTTCGGACAGACTTGAACACTGAAGCTTTCTTT.

V gene TRBV6-2 or TRBV6-3 combines with J gene TRBJ1-5, with 9 bases fitting TRBD1. This CDR3 has 15 residues. Germline-derived CDR1 and CDR2 are MNHEY and SVGEGT. Unmatched junction bases numbered 5, after V lost 2 bases and J lost 6 bases. The CDR3 DNA follows: TGTGCCAGCAGTTACGGACAGGGGAAGATTCAGCCCCAGCATTTT. Its translation is CASSYGQGKIQPQHF.

This chain links TRBV3-1 (or the pseudogene TRBV3-2) with TRBJ1-1, with D unclear. This CDR3 region has 11 residues. With 7 bases removed from V and 1 base from J, the gap between germline ends came to 4 bases. Germline V gene data show CDR1 as LGHDT and CDR2 as YNNKEL (reference sequence). CDR3 sequence reads: CASKQNTEAFF. CDR3 bases: TGTGCCAGCAAGCAGAACACTGAAGCTTTCTTT.

This clone was found once. V and J are TRBV3-1 (or the pseudogene TRBV3-2) and TRBJ2-2; 7 bases agree with TRBD2. The trim removed 4 bases at V and 7 bases at J, leaving 9 bases unmatched. Looked up from germline, CDR1 is LGHDT and CDR2 is YNNKEL (reference sequence). The CDR3 has 15 amino acids. The chain's CDR3 is CASSLRMGRGGELFF. The CDR3 nucleotides are TGTGCCAGCAGCCTCCGAATGGGGAGGGGCGGGGAGCTGTTTTTT.

The genes are TRBV28 and TRBJ1-1; tentatively, D is TRBD1 (5 bases). The CDR3 totals 13 residues. V lost 6 bases and J 10 bases, leaving 18 bases between the germline ends. Germline V lookup: CDR1 MDHEN, CDR2 SYDVKM. The CDR3 sequence: CASRLERVGGAFF. CDR3 nucleotides: TGTGCCAGCAGGCTCGAGAGGGTGGGGGGAGCTTTCTTT.

The gene calls are TRBV28 and TRBJ2-7; possibly TRBD1 for D (6 bases). The CDR3 is 14 amino acids. Trimming removed 6 bases at V and 6 bases at J, with 18 bases between. Germline V gene data show CDR1 as MDHEN and CDR2 as SYDVKM. This CDR3 reads CASSAAGVNREQYF. CDR3 coding DNA: TGTGCCAGCAGCGCCGCAGGGGTCAATCGCGAGCAGTACTTC.

This chain's CDR3 is CASSSGGTYNEQFF. The DNA for the CDR3 is TGTGCCAGCAGCTCAGGGGGTACCTACAATGAGCAGTTCTTC. This chain links TRBV11-3 with TRBJ2-1; TRBD1 agrees at 7 bases. CDR1 and CDR2 (germline): SGHNT, YENEEA. Losses at the gene ends were 4 bases for V and 2 bases for J; bases not matched to a gene: 2. CDR3 length: 14 amino acids.

The V call is TRBV28, the J call TRBJ1-5, with TRBD1 matching over 12 bases. Germline CDR1 and CDR2: MDHEN and SYDVKM. V lost 5 bases, J lost 4 bases, and 15 bases stayed unmatched. This CDR3 is built from 19 residues. The CDR3 sequence is CASSLLSGDRGPTNQPQHF. The CDR3, as DNA: TGTGCCAGCAGTCTCCTATCAGGGGACAGGGGGCCTACTAATCAGCCCCAGCATTTT. The variable domain in full, with the rest retrieved from reference TRBV28 and TRBJ1-5, is DVKVTQSSRYLVKRTGEKVFLECVQDMDHENMFWYRQDPGLGLRLIYFSYDVKMKEKGDIPEGYSVSREKKERFSLILESASTNQTSMYLCASSLLSGDRGPTNQPQHFGDGTRLSIL.

V is TRBV4-1 and J is TRBJ2-7, with 10 bases matching TRBD1. Looked up from germline, CDR1 is MGHRA and CDR2 is YSYEKL. The CDR3 sequence is 14 residues long. V was clipped by 3 bases and J by 2 bases; unmatched bases: 1. CDR3 in amino acids: CASSHGQGAYEQYF. As DNA, the CDR3 is TGCGCCAGCAGCCACGGACAGGGGGCCTACGAGCAGTACTTC.

The rearrangement links TRBV28 to TRBJ1-6; tentative D call: TRBD1 (5 bases). V lost 7 bases and J 0 bases, leaving 13 bases between the germline ends. The CDR3 has 16 residues. From germline, CDR1 is MDHEN and CDR2 SYDVKM. The CDR3 sequence: CASTMGGSSYNSPLHF. The CDR3 DNA sequence: TGTGCCAGCACCATGGGGGGAAGCTCCTATAATTCACCCCTCCACTTT.

This clone was picked up one time. The V gene is TRBV28, the J gene TRBJ2-1; no clear D. Germline loops: CDR1 MDHEN, CDR2 SYDVKM. The CDR3 covers 12 residues. V gave up 2 bases and J gave up 9 bases, with 8 bases separating them. Written as DNA, the CDR3 is TGTGCCAGCAGTTTACAGAGGTCTGAGCAGTTCTTC. Its translation: CASSLQRSEQFF. The variable domain in full, completed from reference TRBV28 and TRBJ2-1, reads DVKVTQSSRYLVKRTGEKVFLECVQDMDHENMFWYRQDPGLGLRLIYFSYDVKMKEKGDIPEGYSVSREKKERFSLILESASTNQTSMYLCASSLQRSEQFFGPGTRLTVL.

The V gene is TRBV9, the J gene TRBJ2-3; D possibly corresponds to TRBD2 (5 bases). The V gene's germline CDR1 is SGDLS and CDR2 YYNGEE. The germline V and J ends were trimmed by 6 bases and 1 base, with 9 bases remaining between them. The CDR3 runs to 13 residues. CDR3 sequence reads: CASTDSGTDTQYF. In DNA, the CDR3 is TGTGCCAGCACGGATAGCGGCACAGATACGCAGTATTTT. Full variable domain (remainder filled in from reference TRBV9 and TRBJ2-3): DSGVTQTPKHLITATGQRVTLRCSPRSGDLSVYWYQQSLDQGLQFLIQYYNGEERAKGNILERFSAQQFPDLHSELNLSSLELGDSALYFCASTDSGTDTQYFGPGTRLTVL.